These 18 T cell receptor beta chains were sequenced from one sample in a study of T cell responses to AZD1222 COVID-19 vaccine. Repertoires were generated with immunoSEQ multiplex PCR, while TCRdb's copy carries only in-frame clones and drops some. The table has under 85,000 clones, just over 90% seen once. The sequences come from peripheral blood, collected 28 days after the second AZD1222 dose. Source of these receptors: an adult who received the AZD1222 COVID-19 vaccine.

The chain is built from TRBV6-8 and TRBJ1-5, with TRBD1 as a possible D gene (6 bases). V was clipped by 4 bases and J by 3 bases, with 13 bases between them. Germline V CDR1 and CDR2: MNHGY, SAAAGT. CDR3 size: 15 residues. CDR3 protein: CASSWHRENNQPQHF. CDR3 nucleotide sequence: TGTGCCAGCAGTTGGCACAGGGAAAACAATCAGCCCCAGCATTTT.

This sequence joins TRBV9 and TRBJ2-1; 7 bases are shared with TRBD2. Unmatched junction bases numbered 5, after V lost 4 bases and J lost 4 bases. Germline V gene lookup returns CDR1 SGDLS and CDR2 YYNGEE. The CDR3 totals 14 residues. This CDR3 reads CASSTGLGYNEQFF. CDR3 sequence (DNA): TGTGCCAGCAGCACAGGACTAGGTTACAATGAGCAGTTCTTC.

CDR3 bases: TGTGCCAGCAGGTCTAGAAGGTTAACTAATGAAAAACTGTTTTTT. Translated: CASRSRRLTNEKLFF. This chain joins TRBV5-6 and TRBJ1-4; D not resolved. With 5 bases removed from V and 1 base from J, the gap between germline ends came to 12 bases. The CDR3 extends over 15 amino acids. CDR1 is SGHDT, CDR2 YYEEEE, per germline.

The chain carries TRBV5-6 and TRBJ2-1; a possible D gene is TRBD2 (6 bases). CDR1 and CDR2 (germline): SGHDT, YYEEEE. The length of the CDR3 is 16 residues. The germline V and J ends were trimmed by 4 bases and 7 bases, with 21 bases remaining between them. The DNA for the CDR3 is TGTGCCAGCAGCCTGACGCTCCTAACCCGGGAGAATGAGCAGTTCTTC. Protein: CASSLTLLTRENEQFF.

The chain joins TRBV2 to TRBJ1-1; D is unclear. CDR3 size: 12 residues. Germline V gives CDR1 SNHLY, CDR2 FYNNEI. The V gene lost 4 bases and the J gene lost 11 bases, with 14 bases spanning the gap. CDR3 residues: CASSGEAGPAFF. For the CDR3, the DNA is TGTGCCAGCAGTGGGGAGGCCGGGCCGGCTTTCTTT.

The V gene is TRBV27, the J gene TRBJ1-4, with TRBD1 matching over 7 bases. This CDR3 region has 21 residues. V was pared by 0 bases and J by 4 bases, with 20 bases of the junction left unmatched. Germline V gene lookup returns CDR1 MNHEY and CDR2 SMNVEV (reference sequence). The CDR3 DNA is TGTGCCAGCAGTTTATCGCCCCTCCGAAAACAGGGGAATTACGTTAATGAAAAACTGTTTTTT. Protein: CASSLSPLRKQGNYVNEKLFF.

The genes are TRBV20-1 and TRBJ1-6, with D unresolved. The CDR3 is 13 amino acids. Germline V lookup: CDR1 DFQATT, CDR2 SNEGSKA (reference sequence). Trimming cost V 3 bases and J 7 bases, with 10 bases left between them. CDR3 amino acids: CSASVGSNSPLHF. The CDR3 DNA reads as TGCAGTGCTAGTGTTGGGTCCAATTCACCCCTCCACTTT.

This rearrangement joins TRBV5-6 to TRBJ1-2; 8 nucleotides agree with TRBD1. The trim removed 3 bases at V and 2 bases at J, leaving 9 bases unmatched. The length of the CDR3 is 16 residues. Germline assignment: CDR1 SGHDT and CDR2 YYEEEE. The CDR3 here is CASSSWGQEINYGYTF. The CDR3 coding sequence is TGTGCCAGCAGCTCCTGGGGACAGGAAATAAACTATGGCTACACCTTC. Combining the CDR3 with reference TRBV5-6 and TRBJ1-2 gives the whole variable domain DAGVTQSPTHLIKTRGQQVTLRCSPKSGHDTVSWYQQALGQGPQFIFQYYEEEERQRGNFPDRFSGHQFPNYSSELNVNALLLGDSALYLCASSSWGQEINYGYTFGSGTRLTVV.

The rearrangement links TRBV6-5 to TRBJ2-6, with D possibly matching TRBD1 (5 bases). CDR3 size: 16 residues. Trimming removed 0 bases at V and 4 bases at J, with 10 bases between. Per germline, CDR1 MNHEY and CDR2 SVGAGI. The CDR3 DNA is TGTGCCAGCAGTTACTCGTCAGGGTTCGGGGCCAACGTCCTGACTTTC. Encoded protein: CASSYSSGFGANVLTF.

This clone was observed once. The V and J genes are TRBV5-4 and TRBJ2-1; D is perhaps TRBD1 or TRBD2 (5 bases each). Trimming stripped 5 bases from V and 2 bases from J, with 17 bases between. Germline CDR1 is SGHNT and CDR2 is YYREEE (reference sequence). The CDR3 covers 16 residues. CDR3 in amino acids: CASRGDGLLAYNEQFF. As DNA, the CDR3 is TGTGCCAGCAGGGGGGATGGGTTATTGGCCTACAATGAGCAGTTCTTC.

The chain has TRBV19 and TRBJ1-1, with 11 bases aligning to TRBD1. This CDR3 is built from 14 residues. After removal of 8 bases from V and 3 bases from J, the junction contained 5 bases not matched to a gene. The V gene's germline CDR1 is LNHDA and CDR2 SQIVND (reference sequence). The CDR3 DNA reads as TGTGCCAGTCTGAGGGACAGGGGGGACACTGAAGCTTTCTTT. Translated: CASLRDRGDTEAFF.

A few counts support this clone. CDR3 nucleotides: TGTGCCAGCAGGGTATGGACAGGGGGCAATGAGCAGTTCTTC. It codes for CASRVWTGGNEQFF. The chain uses TRBV6-5 and TRBJ2-1; 10 bases align to TRBD1. The CDR3 loop spans 14 amino acids. The germline V gene encodes CDR1 MNHEY and CDR2 SVGAGI. V trimming: 6 bases; J trimming: 6 bases; junction bases outside the gene matches: 5.

The CDR3 DNA follows: TGTGCCATCAGTGAGTCAGGGTACACTGAAGCTTTCTTT. Translation: CAISESGYTEAFF. V gene TRBV10-3 combines with J gene TRBJ1-1; D gene unclear. Germline CDR1 and CDR2: ENHRY and SYGVKD. The CDR3 runs to 13 residues. The ends were cut back, 0 bases at V and 3 bases at J, with 5 bases in the middle.

The chain combines TRBV7-2 with TRBJ2-7, with D possibly being TRBD1 (5 bases). The CDR3 has 14 amino acids. Germline CDR1 SGHTA, CDR2 FQGNSA. Trimming shortened V by 2 bases and J by 5 bases, and 13 bases separated the two germline ends. The CDR3 reads CASSLRTTSHEQYF. The CDR3 region has the DNA TGTGCCAGCAGCTTAAGGACAACCTCACACGAGCAGTACTTC.

The CDR3, as DNA: TGCAGCGCCCGACAGGGGAGCTCCTACAATGAGCAGTTCTTC. Its protein is CSARQGSSYNEQFF. This chain uses TRBV29-1 with TRBJ2-1; 8 nucleotides match TRBD1. CDR3 length equals 14 residues. Per the germline V gene, CDR1 is SQVTM and CDR2 is ANQGSEA. V trimming: 7 bases; J trimming: 0 bases; junction bases outside the gene matches: 5.

This clone appeared a few times. The chain carries TRBV9 and TRBJ1-1, with D hard to call. Germline CDR1 and CDR2: SGDLS and YYNGEE. The V gene lost 4 bases and the J gene lost 1 base, with 14 bases spanning the gap. CDR3 size: 15 residues. The CDR3 reads CASSLDWKGNTEAFF. DNA for the CDR3: TGTGCCAGCAGCTTAGATTGGAAGGGGAACACTGAAGCTTTCTTT. Filled out from reference TRBV9 and TRBJ1-1, the complete variable domain reads DSGVTQTPKHLITATGQRVTLRCSPRSGDLSVYWYQQSLDQGLQFLIQYYNGEERAKGNILERFSAQQFPDLHSELNLSSLELGDSALYFCASSLDWKGNTEAFFGQGTRLTVV.

V usage is TRBV5-6 and J usage is TRBJ2-7, with 12 bases identical to TRBD2. Germline trimming cut 4 bases from V and 6 bases from J; bases unmatched to any gene: 8. Germline loops: CDR1 SGHDT, CDR2 YYEEEE. CDR3 length: 15 amino acids. This CDR3 is CASSAGLAGRGEQYF. The CDR3 nucleotides are TGTGCCAGCAGCGCCGGACTAGCGGGAAGGGGCGAGCAGTACTTC.

This clone came up once. CDR3 protein: CASSGLAGPHEQYF. CDR3 nucleotide sequence: TGTGCCAGTAGCGGACTAGCGGGACCCCACGAGCAGTACTTC. The chain employs TRBV19 and TRBJ2-7; 12 positions agree with TRBD2. This CDR3 contains 14 residues. J gave up 5 bases and V 6 bases, and 5 bases lay outside the gene matches. Germline V gene lookup returns CDR1 LNHDA and CDR2 SQIVND (reference sequence).